This T cell receptor beta chain was sequenced during a study of blood T cell repertoires in COVID-19. The wider study: Material from acute and convalescent COVID-19 was sourced from the United States, Italy and Spain.

TCRdb's table, derived via immunoSEQ multiplex PCR, lists solely in-frame clones and lacks some. Of 140,000 or so clones in the sample, roughly 80% were seen once. Germline V gives CDR1 LNHDA, CDR2 SQIVND (reference sequence). Trimming pared 5 bases from V and 3 bases from J, leaving 17 bases between. The CDR3 has 15 amino acids. Enrollees, about 18 to 95 years old, lived in approximately 25 US areas. Participant-reported clinical history was the basis for cohort assignment. Someone with COVID-19 had been met by exposed participants within 2 weeks before study entry. The chain joins TRBV19 to TRBJ2-7; tentative D call: TRBD1 (7 bases). The clonotype originates from a woman under 30 who had been exposed to COVID-19. What was sequenced was PBMCs or T cells enriched from blood (not recorded which). The CDR3 DNA sequence: TGTGCCAGTAGTTCGAGGCGGGACAGAGTCTACGAGCAGTACTTC. Protein: CASSSRRDRVYEQYF.